A selection of T cell receptor beta chains follows, all from one sample in a study of T cell repertoires in cytomegalovirus infection. Using its own MiXCR run on the reads, TCRdb lists one record per CDR3 protein. The sample includes hundreds of thousands of distinct CDR3 sequences, 20% to 30% of them seen just once. Source material: CD8+ T cells from PBMCs. The receptors come from a human donor in good health (CMV status not recorded). Some clones in this sample may be carry-over from other donors' samples. CDR3s include the opening cysteine and the closing phenylalanine or tryptophan. The order of the fields is clone size, V gene, J gene, D gene, CDR3 DNA, CDR3 protein. The D gene is left open where the match is weak. Clone size is not always given. Where it is, it says once, few, many or a class for expanded clones.

many	TRBV28	TRBJ1-1	-	TGTGCCAGCAGTTTTATACACGACTTGAACACTGAAGCTTTCTTT	CASSFIHDLNTEAFF
-	TRBV2	TRBJ2-7	-	TGTGCCAGCCTCGGGACGAGCTCCTACGAGCAGTACTTC	CASLGTSSYEQYF
few	TRBV28	TRBJ2-5	-	TGTGCCAGCAGTCCGAGACAGGCGCTGGAAGAGACCCAGTACTTC	CASSPRQALEETQYF
-	TRBV12-3/TRBV12-4	TRBJ2-3	TRBD1	TGTGCCAGCAGTTCGGCAGGACAGGGGAGCGCAGATACGCAGTATTTT	CASSSAGQGSADTQYF
-	TRBV10-3	TRBJ2-5	-	TGTGCCATCAGTGAGAGTCCACTCCAGATAGAGACCCAGTACTTC	CAISESPLQIETQYF
-	TRBV5-8	TRBJ1-1	-	TGTGCCAGCAGCTCCCTCGGCGATGAAGCTTTCTTT	CASSSLGDEAFF
-	TRBV3-1	TRBJ1-5	-	TGTGCCAGCAGCCAAGAAGGGACGGCTAATCAGCCCCAGCATTTT	CASSQEGTANQPQHF
many	TRBV11-3	TRBJ2-2	-	TGTGCCAGCAGCCCGGGACTCACCGGGGAGCTGTTTTTT	CASSPGLTGELFF
-	TRBV7-6	TRBJ2-5	-	TGTGCTAGCTGCTTACTTCCTGTGGATCTGGGAGAGACCCAGTACTTC	CASCLLPVDLGETQYF
many	TRBV12-3/TRBV12-4	TRBJ1-1	-	TGTGCCAGCAGCCGCCCCGGAGGGTTGGCCACTGAAGCTTTCTTT	CASSRPGGLATEAFF
-	TRBV4-1	TRBJ2-1	TRBD2	TGCGCCAGCAGCCAAATCAGAGTCCTTCTAGCGGGGGGGGACAATGAGCAGTTCTTC	CASSQIRVLLAGGDNEQFF
few	TRBV12-3/TRBV12-4	TRBJ2-5	TRBD1	TGTGCCAGCAGTGAGATTCGCACAGGGGAAGAGACCCAGTACTTC	CASSEIRTGEETQYF
-	TRBV7-9	TRBJ1-2	-	TGTGCCAGCAGCTTAGCGGGAGATAACTATGGCTACACCTTC	CASSLAGDNYGYTF
many	TRBV12-3/TRBV12-4	TRBJ1-4	-	TGTGCCAGCAGTTTCCAGACAGGCCCCGTACCTGCAACTAATGAAAAACTGTTTTTT	CASSFQTGPVPATNEKLFF
-	TRBV20-1	TRBJ2-1	TRBD2	TGCAGTGCTAGGGCGACTAGCGGAGACTACAATGAGCAGTTCTTC	CSARATSGDYNEQFF
many	TRBV11-1	TRBJ1-3	TRBD1	TGTGCCAGCAGCCGGACAGGCTCTGGAAACACCATATATTTT	CASSRTGSGNTIYF
-	TRBV6-5	TRBJ1-5	-	TGTGCCAGCAGTTACGCCGCAGGGTGGCAGCCCCAGCATTTT	CASSYAAGWQPQHF
many	TRBV7-2	TRBJ2-6	-	TGTGCCAGCAGCCCAGGGAGGACAGGCTCTGGGGCCAACGTCCTGACTTTC	CASSPGRTGSGANVLTF
-	TRBV19	TRBJ2-3	TRBD2	TGTGCCAGTAGCCCCGCGCTAGCGGGGGGCGCCCTCGACACAGATACGCAGTATTTT	CASSPALAGGALDTDTQYF
-	TRBV6-2/TRBV6-3	TRBJ1-5	-	TGTGCCAGCAGTTACCCGGACAGAAGAAATCAGCCCCAGCATTTT	CASSYPDRRNQPQHF
many	TRBV14	TRBJ2-3	-	TGTGCCAGCAGCCAAGTCTTGTACGGAGCAGATACGCAGTATTTT	CASSQVLYGADTQYF
many	TRBV11-3	TRBJ2-2	-	TGTGCCAGCAGCCCCCAGGGACTGGCGAACACCGGGGAGCTGTTTTTT	CASSPQGLANTGELFF
few	TRBV29-1	TRBJ1-1	-	TGCAGCGTCGATGCTCCCCCCGAGGACATACTTGGCCTATATACTGAAGCTTTCTTT	CSVDAPPEDILGLYTEAFF
-	TRBV14	TRBJ2-5	TRBD2	TGTGCCAGCAGCGGACTAGCAGAAGAGACCCAGTACTTC	CASSGLAEETQYF
-	TRBV13	TRBJ1-2	TRBD1	TGTGCCAGCAGTACCGGGACAGGCGCCTATGGCTACACCTTC	CASSTGTGAYGYTF
few	TRBV12-3/TRBV12-4	TRBJ2-7	TRBD1	TGTGCCAGCAGTTTGGTGACAGGGTACTACGAGCAGTACTTC	CASSLVTGYYEQYF
-	TRBV2	TRBJ2-1	TRBD2	TGTGCCAGCAGTGAATCTAGCGGGGGGCCTTACAATGAGCAGTTCTTC	CASSESSGGPYNEQFF
few	TRBV7-6	TRBJ2-7	-	TGTGCCAGCAGCTTAGCGGAACCTCCCCAATACGAGCAGTACTTC	CASSLAEPPQYEQYF
few	TRBV29-1	TRBJ2-1	-	TGCAGCGGAAAGGGGACTGAGCAGTTCTTC	CSGKGTEQFF
many	TRBV7-9	TRBJ1-5	-	TGTGCCAGCAGCTTAGCGCGCACAGGGTTCGATCAGCCCCAGCATTTT	CASSLARTGFDQPQHF
many	TRBV7-2	TRBJ2-5	TRBD2	TGTGCCAGCAGCCCAATTTCAGCGGGGGTTGACCAGTACTTC	CASSPISAGVDQYF
-	TRBV5-1	TRBJ2-1	TRBD1	TGCGCCAGCAGCCTGGGTTCGACAGGGTTTACCCACAATGAGCAGTTCTTC	CASSLGSTGFTHNEQFF
-	TRBV4-2	TRBJ1-5	-	TGTGCCAGCAGCCAATTCTACAGGGAAAGCGGCAATCAGCCCCAGCATTTT	CASSQFYRESGNQPQHF
many	TRBV7-8	TRBJ1-4	TRBD1	TGTGCCAGCAGCACCGGACAGGGGAGGCTGTTTTTT	CASSTGQGRLFF
-	TRBV7-9	TRBJ1-2	-	TGTGCCAGCATGTCCGTAGGCGCTAACTATGGCTACACCTTC	CASMSVGANYGYTF
-	TRBV6-6	TRBJ1-1	TRBD1	TGTGCCAGCAGTTCCGGAGTCGGGACAGGGGGCGCTGGGGCTTTCTTT	CASSSGVGTGGAGAFF
-	TRBV24-1	TRBJ2-1	TRBD1	TGTGCCACCAGACAGGGGGCTGGGGACAATGAGCAGTTCTTC	CATRQGAGDNEQFF
-	TRBV12-3/TRBV12-4	TRBJ2-7	TRBD1	TGTGTCAGCAGACTGGGGGGACAGGTGAACGAGCAGTACTTC	CVSRLGGQVNEQYF
-	TRBV12-3/TRBV12-4	TRBJ2-2	TRBD1	TGTGCCAGCAGTTTGAGGGGGCGCGGCACCGGGGAGCTGTTTTTT	CASSLRGRGTGELFF
few	TRBV5-4	TRBJ2-7	-	TGTGCCAGCAGCTCATCCGGAGATAGGGTCAACGAGCAGTACTTC	CASSSSGDRVNEQYF
many	TRBV7-2	TRBJ2-1	TRBD2	TGTGCCAGCAGCCGTGTTGAGCGGGAGGGCCTTATATATGAGCAGTTCTTC	CASSRVEREGLIYEQFF
-	TRBV29-1	TRBJ1-1	TRBD1	TGCAGCGTCGCCCGGGACAGGAACACTGAAGCTTTCTTT	CSVARDRNTEAFF
many	TRBV12-5	TRBJ1-1	-	TGTGCTAGTGGTTTCACCATATCATCGGACGACACTGAAGCTTTCTTT	CASGFTISSDDTEAFF
-	TRBV7-9	TRBJ2-7	-	TGTGCCAGCAGCCGACGACCCTACATGGAGGAAGACTACGAGCAGTACTTC	CASSRRPYMEEDYEQYF
few	TRBV4-1	TRBJ1-5	TRBD1	TGCGCCAGCAGCCAAGATCCCAGGGGGGATCAGCCCCAGCATTTT	CASSQDPRGDQPQHF
-	TRBV2	TRBJ1-1	-	TGTGCCAGCAGACTGTCTGAAGCTTTCTTT	CASRLSEAFF
-	TRBV28	TRBJ1-2	TRBD1	TGTGCCAGCAGTTTCACGGGAGCCTTAGGGGGCGACGGCTACACCTTC	CASSFTGALGGDGYTF
-	TRBV10-3	TRBJ1-1	-	TGTGCCTTCAGTGCCGCGGGCGGCGAGGGAATTTCTGAAGCTTTCTTT	CAFSAAGGEGISEAFF
-	TRBV7-1	TRBJ1-2	TRBD1	TGTGCCAGCAGCGCCCCGGACAGGACCCATGGCTACACCTTC	CASSAPDRTHGYTF
-	TRBV10-3	TRBJ2-2	-	TGTGCCATCAGCGAACCGGAACTTCATGGGACCGGGGAGCTGTTTTTT	CAISEPELHGTGELFF
many	TRBV7-4	TRBJ2-5	TRBD2	TGTGCCAGCAGCTTTAATTTGACTAGCGGGGGACTGTTAAAAGAGACCCAGTACTTC	CASSFNLTSGGLLKETQYF
-	TRBV6-2/TRBV6-3	TRBJ2-1	-	TGTGCCAGCAGTTACTCAATCCAGGGGCCCTACAATGAGCAGTTCTTC	CASSYSIQGPYNEQFF
-	TRBV20-1	TRBJ2-3	-	TGCAGTGCGTACATCCGGGACATCGGTCTAGATACGCAGTATTTT	CSAYIRDIGLDTQYF